One sample yielded the 30 T cell receptor beta chains listed below, sequenced in a study of early T cells in non-severe SARS-CoV-2 infection. TCRdb called the 5' RACE reads again in MiXCR, with one record for every CDR3 protein. The sample lists approximately 70,000 distinct CDR3 sequences, around 11% occurring once. Sequences were obtained from whole blood. All receptors derive from an adult who was a healthcare worker with PCR-confirmed SARS-CoV-2 infection or an uninfected control (not recorded which).

This clonotype has at least ten counts. The V call is TRBV4-1, the J call TRBJ1-2; unclear D gene. Trimming took 1 base from V and 8 from J, leaving 14 bases between them. This CDR3 contains 14 residues. Germline V gene data show CDR1 as MGHRA and CDR2 as YSYEKL. CDR3 nucleotides: TGCGCCAGCAGCCAAGGGGTGGTAGTAGAGGGCTACACCTTC. This encodes CASSQGVVVEGYTF.

The chain uses TRBV10-3 and TRBJ1-2; the match to TRBD1 covers 7 bases. CDR1 is ENHRY, CDR2 SYGVKD, per germline. The CDR3 extends over 13 amino acids. The J segment lost 5 bases and the V segment lost 4 bases, leaving 4 bases of the junction unmatched. CDR3 sequence: CAISGQGPYGYTF. DNA of the CDR3: TGTGCCATCAGTGGACAGGGCCCTTATGGCTACACCTTC.

This clonotype was detected a few times. The chain is built from TRBV7-9 and TRBJ1-1, with unresolved D. Germline V gene sequence: CDR1 SEHNR, CDR2 FQNEAQ (reference sequence). Trimming removed 1 base from V and 8 bases from J, with 8 bases in between. This CDR3 contains 12 residues. The CDR3 sequence: CASSLEGREAFF. The CDR3 bases are TGTGCCAGCAGCTTAGAGGGCAGGGAAGCTTTCTTT.

The V gene is TRBV15, the J gene TRBJ1-1; D gene uncertain. CDR3 length: 16 amino acids. V was shortened by 0 bases and J by 0 bases, with 11 bases between the two germline ends. CDR1 is LNHNV, CDR2 YYDKDF, per germline (reference sequence). This CDR3 is CATSRDRHRMNTEAFF. In DNA, the CDR3 is TGTGCCACCAGCAGAGACCGTCACAGAATGAACACTGAAGCTTTCTTT.

The chain recombines TRBV5-5 with TRBJ1-1, with unresolved D. The length of the CDR3 is 13 residues. From germline, CDR1 is SGHKS and CDR2 YYEKEE (reference sequence). Trimming pared 0 bases from V and 5 bases from J, leaving 8 bases between. CDR3 bases: TGTGCCAGCAGCTTGGCGGGCATGACTGAAGCTTTCTTT. Protein product: CASSLAGMTEAFF.

This clonotype was counted many times. In DNA form, the CDR3 reads TGTGCCAGCAGTTTAGGGGCCACCTACAATGAGCAGTTCTTC. Translation: CASSLGATYNEQFF. V and J are TRBV12-3 or TRBV12-4 and TRBJ2-1; D is ambiguous. The CDR3 sequence is 14 residues long. The germline V and J ends were trimmed by 1 base and 2 bases, with 6 bases remaining between them.

The genes are TRBV4-1 and TRBJ2-7; 7 bases map to TRBD1. Germline loops: CDR1 MGHRA, CDR2 YSYEKL. The CDR3 extends over 15 amino acids. The J segment lost 4 bases and the V segment lost 0 bases, leaving 6 bases of the junction unmatched. The DNA for the CDR3 is TGCGCCAGCAGCCAAGATGTAGGGGGCATGTACGAGCAGTACTTC. Translation gives CASSQDVGGMYEQYF.

This clonotype showed up just a few times. This chain connects TRBV12-3 or TRBV12-4 to TRBJ1-1, with D uncertain. The germline V and J ends were trimmed by 2 bases and 0 bases, with 7 bases remaining between them. The CDR3 has 14 residues. CDR3 region: CASSLYSLNTEAFF. The CDR3 DNA reads TGTGCCAGCAGTTTATACAGCTTGAACACTGAAGCTTTCTTT.

This clonotype was picked up many times. The chain couples TRBV7-2 to TRBJ2-3, with D perhaps TRBD2 (7 bases). V shed 1 base and J shed 3 bases, with 11 bases lying between them. Germline V gene data show CDR1 as SGHTA and CDR2 as FQGNSA. CDR3 length: 15 residues. CDR3 DNA: TGTGCCAGCAGCTTAGGAGGGGGGGAAACAGATACGCAGTATTTT. Amino acids: CASSLGGGETDTQYF.

This clonotype came up many times. This sequence joins TRBV12-5 and TRBJ1-6; no definite D call. With 3 bases removed from V and 6 bases from J, the gap between germline ends came to 24 bases. Germline CDR1 reads LGHNT; CDR2 reads FRNRAP. The CDR3 loop spans 19 amino acids. This chain's CDR3 is CASGLLIGAGALGNSPLHF. CDR3 bases: TGTGCTAGTGGTTTACTTATAGGTGCAGGAGCCCTTGGTAATTCACCCCTCCACTTT.

This clonotype came up many times. This chain links TRBV18 with TRBJ2-1, with D possibly matching TRBD2 (8 bases). Trimming shortened V by 3 bases and J by 7 bases, and 19 bases separated the two germline ends. The CDR3 has 16 amino acids. CDR1 and CDR2 from the germline V gene are KGHSH and LQKENI. CDR3 in DNA: TGTGCCAGCTCACCGGCAGGGGGAGCGGGAGAAAATGAGCAGTTCTTC. Its translation: CASSPAGGAGENEQFF.

This clonotype was seen only a few times. The chain combines TRBV7-6 with TRBJ2-7, with 11 bases that match TRBD2. CDR3 length equals 15 residues. The V gene end was trimmed by 5 bases and the J gene end by 4 bases; junction bases not matched to a gene: 7. Germline assignment: CDR1 SGHVS and CDR2 FNYEAQ. The CDR3 nucleotides read TGTGCCAGCAGCCCGACTAGCGGGGCAGTTTACGAGCAGTACTTC. It codes for CASSPTSGAVYEQYF.

This clonotype showed up just a few times. CDR3: CASSSRLAGEVDTQYF. The CDR3 nucleotides read TGTGCCAGTAGTTCAAGACTAGCGGGGGAGGTAGATACGCAGTATTTT. V and J are TRBV19 and TRBJ2-3; 12 bases are a match to TRBD2. The V and J ends lost 5 bases and 5 bases, in that order; junction bases with no gene match: 8. Per germline, CDR1 LNHDA and CDR2 SQIVND (reference sequence). The CDR3 contains 16 residues.

The chain joins TRBV9 to TRBJ2-5, with TRBD2 matching over 7 bases. Germline V gives CDR1 SGDLS, CDR2 YYNGEE. The CDR3 is 15 amino acids. The V gene end was trimmed by 0 bases and the J gene end by 5 bases; junction bases not matched to a gene: 7. The CDR3 loop is CASSVVASGRETQYF. DNA of the CDR3: TGTGCCAGCAGCGTAGTAGCTAGCGGTCGGGAGACCCAGTACTTC.

Only a few counts were recorded for this clonotype. The V call is TRBV12-3 or TRBV12-4, the J call TRBJ2-7; 11 bases agree with TRBD2. CDR3 length: 15 residues. V dropped 2 bases and J dropped 4; count of bases not matched to a gene: 4. CDR3 in amino acids: CASSLPLAGGYEQYF. CDR3 sequence (DNA): TGTGCCAGCAGTTTACCGCTAGCGGGGGGTTACGAGCAGTACTTC.

The genes are TRBV29-1 and TRBJ2-1; a possible D gene is TRBD1 (5 bases). This CDR3 has 16 residues. Germline V gene lookup returns CDR1 SQVTM and CDR2 ANQGSEA. Trimming cost V 1 base and J 2 bases, with 15 bases left between them. CDR3 coding DNA: TGCAGCGTTGAAGTAAGGCAGGGCATGACCTACAATGAGCAGTTCTTC. Translating gives CSVEVRQGMTYNEQFF.

This clonotype came up many times. This chain links TRBV7-3 with TRBJ2-2, with TRBD2 matching 8 bases. V trimming: 2 bases; J trimming: 6 bases; junction bases outside the gene matches: 14. Germline V lookup: CDR1 SGHTA, CDR2 FQGTGA. The CDR3 is 18 amino acids. This CDR3 reads CASSLVAAPGLEAGELFF. CDR3 nucleotide sequence: TGTGCCAGCAGCTTAGTGGCCGCTCCGGGACTAGAGGCCGGGGAGCTGTTTTTT.

This clonotype showed up many times. The chain links TRBV3-1 to TRBJ1-5; D uncertain. CDR1 is LGHDT and CDR2 is YNNKEL in the germline V gene (reference sequence). Trimming cost V 5 bases and J 6 bases, with 11 bases left between them. The CDR3 runs 13 residues. The CDR3 loop reads CASSAYAGQPQHF. The CDR3, as DNA: TGTGCCAGCAGCGCCTACGCGGGTCAGCCCCAGCATTTT.

The DNA for the CDR3 is TGTGCCAGCAGCGCACAACTAGCGCCCAACTACAATGAGCAGTTCTTC. Protein product: CASSAQLAPNYNEQFF. The chain links TRBV9 to TRBJ2-1, with 7 nucleotides matching TRBD2. Looked up from germline, CDR1 is SGDLS and CDR2 is YYNGEE. The trim removed 3 bases at V and 3 bases at J, leaving 9 bases unmatched. The CDR3 runs 16 residues.

The chain links TRBV25-1 to TRBJ1-6; possible D gene TRBD1, 5 bases. Germline CDR1 and CDR2: MGHDK and SYGVNS. The CDR3 is 14 amino acids. Trimming took off 7 bases at V and 9 bases at J, with 16 bases between the two ends. The CDR3 bases are TGTGCCAGCACCCAGGGAGCTTGGAGTTCACCCCTCCACTTT. Protein product: CASTQGAWSSPLHF.

This clonotype was counted at least ten times. The chain couples TRBV3-1 to TRBJ2-7, with TRBD2 matching 9 bases. The CDR3 is 15 amino acids. V lost 1 base to trimming and J lost 5 bases; unmatched junction nucleotides: 6. In germline, CDR1 is LGHDT, CDR2 YNNKEL (reference sequence). The CDR3 DNA is TGTGCCAGCAGCCAAGTCCAAGCGGGGGGACACGAGCAGTACTTC. Translation gives CASSQVQAGGHEQYF.

Only a few counts were recorded for this clonotype. CDR3 protein: CSVRDIYEQYF. For the CDR3, the DNA is TGCAGCGTCCGTGATATCTACGAGCAGTACTTC. This chain connects TRBV29-1 to TRBJ2-7, with D uncertain. CDR1 is SQVTM, CDR2 ANQGSEA, per germline. V was shortened by 6 bases and J by 3 bases, with 9 bases between the two germline ends. CDR3 length equals 11 residues.

This clonotype was counted many times. This chain connects TRBV3-1 to TRBJ1-1, with D maybe TRBD1 (5 bases). CDR3 length: 16 residues. Germline V CDR1 and CDR2: LGHDT, YNNKEL (reference sequence). Trimming cost V 0 bases and J 2 bases, with 13 bases left between them. The CDR3 bases are TGTGCCAGCAGCCAAGATCCTCAGGGCCGAAACACTGAAGCTTTCTTT. The encoded protein is CASSQDPQGRNTEAFF.

The rearrangement links TRBV4-3 to TRBJ2-7; D gene unclear. Trimming left V 0 bases short and J 4 bases short, with 10 bases between. Germline loops: CDR1 LGHNA, CDR2 YSLEER. The CDR3 length is 14 residues. The CDR3 loop reads CASSQDLGPYEQYF. The CDR3 DNA reads as TGCGCCAGCAGCCAAGATTTGGGCCCTTACGAGCAGTACTTC.

This clonotype was counted between two and nine times. At one end, the junction sequence differs from germline, possibly due to a read error. This chain uses TRBV6-6 with TRBJ2-3; 9 nucleotides line up with TRBD2. From germline, CDR1 is MNHNY and CDR2 SVGAGI (reference sequence). This CDR3 comprises 13 residues. The CDR3 is CASSPDYRGGGDF. CDR3 nucleotides: TGTGCCAGCAGCCCGGACTACAGGGGCGGGGGGGATTTT.

This clonotype was seen repeatedly, ten times or more. The chain carries TRBV6-1 and TRBJ1-6; possible D gene TRBD1, 5 bases. The CDR3 has 15 amino acids. Germline-derived CDR1 and CDR2 are MNHNS and SASEGT. Trimming shortened V by 6 bases and J by 6 bases, and 15 bases separated the two germline ends. The CDR3 here is CASSPEGPTNSPLHF. CDR3 DNA sequence: TGTGCCAGCAGCCCCGAGGGACCCACTAATTCACCCCTCCACTTT.

This clonotype was observed many times. V gene TRBV11-2 combines with J gene TRBJ2-3; TRBD1 matches 7 bases. CDR3 size: 15 residues. V lost 5 bases, J lost 2 bases, and 7 bases stayed unmatched. Germline V lookup: CDR1 SGHAT, CDR2 FQNNGV. Written as DNA, the CDR3 is TGTGCCAGCAGCCCGTGGACAGGTTCCACAGATACGCAGTATTTT. Protein: CASSPWTGSTDTQYF.

Only a few counts were recorded for this clonotype. V gene TRBV30 combines with J gene TRBJ2-7; 11 nucleotides line up with TRBD2. CDR1 and CDR2 (germline): GTSNPN, SVGIG (reference sequence). J gave up 2 bases and V 2 bases, and 5 bases lay outside the gene matches. CDR3 length equals 15 residues. CDR3 nucleotide sequence: TGTGCCTGGAGTCTTACTAGCGGGGGCCCCTACGAGCAGTACTTC. It codes for CAWSLTSGGPYEQYF.

This clonotype showed up just a few times. CDR3 sequence reads: CASRVVSGNTIYF. The CDR3 DNA reads as TGTGCCAGCAGGGTCGTCTCTGGAAACACCATATATTTT. The chain has TRBV12-3 or TRBV12-4 and TRBJ1-3; D is uncertain. V was cut by 6 bases and J by 0 bases, with 6 bases left in between. The CDR3 runs to 13 residues.

The chain is built from TRBV11-3 and TRBJ2-1; D unresolved. This CDR3 has 14 residues. V was clipped by 5 bases and J by 5 bases, with 13 bases between them. CDR1 and CDR2 from the germline V gene are SGHNT and YENEEA. CDR3 bases: TGTGCCAGCAGCCCCCAAGGCAGTAACAATGAGCAGTTCTTC. Translated, it gives CASSPQGSNNEQFF.